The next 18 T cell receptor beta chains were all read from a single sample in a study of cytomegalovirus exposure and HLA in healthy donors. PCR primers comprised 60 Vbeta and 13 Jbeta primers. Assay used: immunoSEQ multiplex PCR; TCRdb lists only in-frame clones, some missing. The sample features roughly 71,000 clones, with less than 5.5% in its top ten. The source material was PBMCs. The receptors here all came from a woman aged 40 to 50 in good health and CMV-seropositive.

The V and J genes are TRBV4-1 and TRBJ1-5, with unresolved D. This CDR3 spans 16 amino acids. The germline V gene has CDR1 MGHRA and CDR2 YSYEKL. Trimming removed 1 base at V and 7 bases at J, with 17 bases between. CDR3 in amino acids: CASSQGGSPGIQPQHF. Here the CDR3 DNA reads TGCGCCAGCAGCCAAGGAGGATCCCCGGGGATCCAGCCCCAGCATTTT.

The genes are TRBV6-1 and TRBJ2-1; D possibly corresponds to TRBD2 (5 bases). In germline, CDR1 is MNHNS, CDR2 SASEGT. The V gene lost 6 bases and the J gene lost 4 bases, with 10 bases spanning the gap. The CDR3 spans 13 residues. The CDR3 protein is CASRLDSYNEQFF. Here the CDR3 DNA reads TGTGCCAGCAGACTAGACTCGTACAATGAGCAGTTCTTC.

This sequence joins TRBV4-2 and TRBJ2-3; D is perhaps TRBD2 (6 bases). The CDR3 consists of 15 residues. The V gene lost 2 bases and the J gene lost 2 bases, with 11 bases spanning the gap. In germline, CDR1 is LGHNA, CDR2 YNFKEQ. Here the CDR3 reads CASSQQAGSTDTQYF. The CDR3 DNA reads TGTGCCAGCAGCCAACAAGCGGGCTCCACAGATACGCAGTATTTT.

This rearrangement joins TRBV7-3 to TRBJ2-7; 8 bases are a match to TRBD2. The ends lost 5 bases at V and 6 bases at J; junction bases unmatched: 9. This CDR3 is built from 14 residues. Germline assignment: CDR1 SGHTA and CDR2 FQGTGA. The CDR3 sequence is CASSPRGGASEQYF. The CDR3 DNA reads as TGTGCCAGCAGCCCCCGGGGGGGGGCCTCCGAGCAGTACTTC.

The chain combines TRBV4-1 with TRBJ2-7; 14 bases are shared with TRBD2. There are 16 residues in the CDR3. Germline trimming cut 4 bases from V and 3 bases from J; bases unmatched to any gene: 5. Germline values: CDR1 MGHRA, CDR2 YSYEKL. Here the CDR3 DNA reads TGCGCCAGCAGCCTGGGGACTAGCGGGGGAGTCTACGAGCAGTACTTC. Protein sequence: CASSLGTSGGVYEQYF.

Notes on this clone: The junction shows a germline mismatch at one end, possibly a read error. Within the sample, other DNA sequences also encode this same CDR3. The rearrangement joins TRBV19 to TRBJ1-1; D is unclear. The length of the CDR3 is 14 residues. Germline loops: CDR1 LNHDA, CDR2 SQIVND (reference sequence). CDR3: CASSIRGLNTEAFF. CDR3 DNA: TGTGCCAGCAGTATACGAGGGTTGAACACTGAAGCTTTCTTT.

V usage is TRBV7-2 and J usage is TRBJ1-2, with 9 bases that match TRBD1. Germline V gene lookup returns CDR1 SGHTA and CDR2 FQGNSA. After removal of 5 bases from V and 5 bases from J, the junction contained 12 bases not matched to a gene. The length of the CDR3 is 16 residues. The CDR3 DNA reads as TGTGCCAGCAGCGCGGACAGGGGAGGATCTCAATATGGCTACACCTTC. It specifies CASSADRGGSQYGYTF.

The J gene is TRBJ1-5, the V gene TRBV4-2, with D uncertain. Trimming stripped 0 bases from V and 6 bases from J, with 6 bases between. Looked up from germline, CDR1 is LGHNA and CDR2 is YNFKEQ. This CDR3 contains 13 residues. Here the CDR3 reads CASSQDQAQPQHF. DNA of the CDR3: TGTGCCAGCAGCCAAGATCAAGCTCAGCCCCAGCATTTT.

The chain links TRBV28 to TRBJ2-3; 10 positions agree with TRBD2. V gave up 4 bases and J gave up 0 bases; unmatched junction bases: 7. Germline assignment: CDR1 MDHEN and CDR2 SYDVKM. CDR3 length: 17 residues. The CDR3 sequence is CASSSIILAGSTDTQYF. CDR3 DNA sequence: TGTGCCAGCAGTTCGATCATACTAGCGGGGAGCACAGATACGCAGTATTTT.

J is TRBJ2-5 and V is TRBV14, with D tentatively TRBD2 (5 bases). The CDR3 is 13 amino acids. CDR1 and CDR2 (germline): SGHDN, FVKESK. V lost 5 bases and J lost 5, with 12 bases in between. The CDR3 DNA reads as TGTGCCAGCAGCGGGGATTGGAGGGAGACCCAGTACTTC. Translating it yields CASSGDWRETQYF.

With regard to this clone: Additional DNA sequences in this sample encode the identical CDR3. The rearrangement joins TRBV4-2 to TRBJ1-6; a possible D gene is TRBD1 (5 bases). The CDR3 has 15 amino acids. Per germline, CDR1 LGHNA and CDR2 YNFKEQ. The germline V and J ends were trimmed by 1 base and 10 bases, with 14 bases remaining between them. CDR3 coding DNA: TGTGCCAGCAGCCAAGTTGCGGGACTCGGGTCACCCCTCCACTTT. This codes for CASSQVAGLGSPLHF.

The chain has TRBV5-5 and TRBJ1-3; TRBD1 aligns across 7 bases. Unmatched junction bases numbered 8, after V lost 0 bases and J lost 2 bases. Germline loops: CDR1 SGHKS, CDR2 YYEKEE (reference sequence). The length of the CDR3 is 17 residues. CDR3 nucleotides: TGTGCCAGCAGCTTGGCCCCAACAACAGGGGCTGGAAACACCATATATTTT. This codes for CASSLAPTTGAGNTIYF.

The CDR3, as DNA: TGTGCCAGCAGTTTGGGGGGGGGCCGAGGTGAGACCCAGTACTTC. Encoded protein: CASSLGGGRGETQYF. The chain combines TRBV28 with TRBJ2-5; D is possibly TRBD2 (7 bases). V dropped 3 bases and J dropped 5 bases, with 16 bases sitting between them. The CDR3 runs to 15 residues. Per germline, CDR1 MDHEN and CDR2 SYDVKM.

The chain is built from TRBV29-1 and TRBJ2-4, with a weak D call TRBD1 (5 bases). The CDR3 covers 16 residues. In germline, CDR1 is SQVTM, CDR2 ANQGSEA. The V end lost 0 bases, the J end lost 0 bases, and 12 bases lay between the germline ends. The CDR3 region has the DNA TGCAGCGTTGAAGACCCGCAGGGATTAGCCAAAAACATTCAGTACTTC. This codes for CSVEDPQGLAKNIQYF. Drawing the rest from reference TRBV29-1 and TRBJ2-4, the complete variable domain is SAVISQKPSRDICQRGTSLTIQCQVDSQVTMMFWYRQQPGQSLTLIATANQGSEATYESGFVIDKFPISRPNLTFSTLTVSNMSPEDSSIYLCSVEDPQGLAKNIQYFGAGTRLSVL.

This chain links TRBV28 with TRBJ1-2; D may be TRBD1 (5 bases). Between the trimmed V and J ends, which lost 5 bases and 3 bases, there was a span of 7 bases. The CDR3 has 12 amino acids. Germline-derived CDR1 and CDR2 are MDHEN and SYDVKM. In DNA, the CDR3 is TGTGCCAGCAGTAAACAGGACTATGGCTACACCTTC. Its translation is CASSKQDYGYTF.

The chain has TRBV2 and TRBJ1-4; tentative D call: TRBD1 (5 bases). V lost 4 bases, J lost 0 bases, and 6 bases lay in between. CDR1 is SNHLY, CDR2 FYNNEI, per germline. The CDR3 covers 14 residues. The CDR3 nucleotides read TGTGCCAGCAGTGGGGGCACAACTAATGAAAAACTGTTTTTT. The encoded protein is CASSGGTTNEKLFF. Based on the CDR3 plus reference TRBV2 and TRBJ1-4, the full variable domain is EPEVTQTPSHQVTQMGQEVILRCVPISNHLYFYWYRQILGQKVEFLVSFYNNEISEKSEIFDDQFSVERPDGSNFTLKIRSTKLEDSAMYFCASSGGTTNEKLFFGSGTQLSVL.

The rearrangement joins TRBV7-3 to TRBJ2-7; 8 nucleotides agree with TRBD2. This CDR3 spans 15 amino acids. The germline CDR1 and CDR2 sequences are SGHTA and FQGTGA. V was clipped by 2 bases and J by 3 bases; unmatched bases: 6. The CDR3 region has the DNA TGTGCCAGCAGCTTAGAGGCGGGGGGCCACTACGAGCAGTACTTC. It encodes CASSLEAGGHYEQYF.

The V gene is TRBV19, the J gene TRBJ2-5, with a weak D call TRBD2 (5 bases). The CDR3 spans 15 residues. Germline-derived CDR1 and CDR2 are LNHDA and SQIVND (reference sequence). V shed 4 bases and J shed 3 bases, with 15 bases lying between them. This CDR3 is CASSSSPRDKETQYF. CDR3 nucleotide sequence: TGTGCCAGTAGTAGTAGTCCACGGGATAAAGAGACCCAGTACTTC.